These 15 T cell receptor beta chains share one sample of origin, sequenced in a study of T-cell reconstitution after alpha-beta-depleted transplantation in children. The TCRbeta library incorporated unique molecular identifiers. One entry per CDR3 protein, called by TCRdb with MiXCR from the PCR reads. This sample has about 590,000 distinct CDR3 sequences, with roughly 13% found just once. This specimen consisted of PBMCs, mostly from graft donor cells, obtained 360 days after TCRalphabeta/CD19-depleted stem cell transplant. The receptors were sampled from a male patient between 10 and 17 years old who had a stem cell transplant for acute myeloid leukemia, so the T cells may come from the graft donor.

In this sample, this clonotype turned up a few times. The CDR3 nucleotides read TGCAGTGGGTTAGCGGGCTACTACGAGCAGTACTTC. Translated, it gives CSGLAGYYEQYF. The rearrangement joins TRBV20-1 to TRBJ2-7; 7 nucleotides line up with TRBD2. This CDR3 comprises 12 residues. Germline loops: CDR1 DFQATT, CDR2 SNEGSKA (reference sequence). With 7 bases clipped from V and 3 bases from J, the junction kept 6 bases outside the gene matches.

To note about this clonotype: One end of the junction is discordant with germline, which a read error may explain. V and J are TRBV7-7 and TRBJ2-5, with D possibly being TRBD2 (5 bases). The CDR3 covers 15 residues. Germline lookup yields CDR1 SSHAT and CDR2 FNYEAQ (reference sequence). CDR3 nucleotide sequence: TGTGCTAGCAGCTTAATCCCAGGTTCGGGGGAGACCCAGTACTTC. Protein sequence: CASSLIPGSGETQYF.

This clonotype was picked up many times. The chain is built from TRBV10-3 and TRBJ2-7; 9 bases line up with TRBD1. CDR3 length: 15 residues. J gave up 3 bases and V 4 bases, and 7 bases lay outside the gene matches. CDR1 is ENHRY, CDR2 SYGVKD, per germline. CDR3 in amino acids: CAISAPTGGFYEQYF. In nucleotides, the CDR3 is TGTGCCATCAGTGCCCCGACAGGGGGATTCTACGAGCAGTACTTC.

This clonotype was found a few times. The CDR3 region has the DNA TGTGCCAGCAGCTTATCACAGGTCTATGGCTACACCTTC. It translates to CASSLSQVYGYTF. This chain uses TRBV7-2 with TRBJ1-2; D is possibly TRBD1 (5 bases). The V end was cut by 2 bases, the J end by 4 bases, with 8 bases between. Germline CDR1 is SGHTA and CDR2 is FQGNSA. The CDR3 has 13 residues.

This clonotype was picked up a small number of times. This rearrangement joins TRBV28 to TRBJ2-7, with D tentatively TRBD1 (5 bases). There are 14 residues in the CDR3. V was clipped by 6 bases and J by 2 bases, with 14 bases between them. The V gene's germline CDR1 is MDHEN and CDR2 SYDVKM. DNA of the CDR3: TGTGCCAGCAGGGCTAGTAGGGGCCCCTACGAGCAGTACTTC. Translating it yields CASRASRGPYEQYF. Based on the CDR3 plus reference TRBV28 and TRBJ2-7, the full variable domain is DVKVTQSSRYLVKRTGEKVFLECVQDMDHENMFWYRQDPGLGLRLIYFSYDVKMKEKGDIPEGYSVSREKKERFSLILESASTNQTSMYLCASRASRGPYEQYFGPGTRLTVT.

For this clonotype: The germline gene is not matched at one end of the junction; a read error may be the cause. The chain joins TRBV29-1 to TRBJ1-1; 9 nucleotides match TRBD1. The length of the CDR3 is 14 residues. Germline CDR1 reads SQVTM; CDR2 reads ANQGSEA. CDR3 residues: CSVEVGQGWTEAFF. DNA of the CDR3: TGCAGCGTGGAAGTTGGACAGGGGTGGACTGAAGCTTTCTTT.

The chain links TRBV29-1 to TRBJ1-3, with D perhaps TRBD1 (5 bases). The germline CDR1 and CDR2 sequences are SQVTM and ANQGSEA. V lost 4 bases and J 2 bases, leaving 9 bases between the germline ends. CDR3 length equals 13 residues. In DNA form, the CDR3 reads TGCAGCGTTGTGGCAGGGACTGGAAACACCATATATTTT. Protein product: CSVVAGTGNTIYF.

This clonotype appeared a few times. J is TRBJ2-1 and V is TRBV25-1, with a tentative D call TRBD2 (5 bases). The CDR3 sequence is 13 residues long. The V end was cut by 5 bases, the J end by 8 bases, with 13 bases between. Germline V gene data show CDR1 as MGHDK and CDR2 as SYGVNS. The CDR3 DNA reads TGTGCCAGCAGTCCACCTGTAGCGTATGAGCAGTTCTTC. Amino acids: CASSPPVAYEQFF.

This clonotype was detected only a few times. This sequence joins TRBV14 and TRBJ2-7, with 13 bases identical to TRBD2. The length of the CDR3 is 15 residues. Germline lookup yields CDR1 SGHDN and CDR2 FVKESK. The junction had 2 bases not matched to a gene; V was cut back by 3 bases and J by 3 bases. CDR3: CASSHGLAGVYEQYF. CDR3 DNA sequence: TGTGCCAGCAGCCACGGACTAGCGGGAGTCTACGAGCAGTACTTC.

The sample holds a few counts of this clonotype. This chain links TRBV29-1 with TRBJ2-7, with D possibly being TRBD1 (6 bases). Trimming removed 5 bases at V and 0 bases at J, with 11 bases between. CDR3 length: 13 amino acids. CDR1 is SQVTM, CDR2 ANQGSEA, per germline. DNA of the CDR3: TGCAGCGTTTCGGACAGAAGCTCCTACGAGCAGTACTTC. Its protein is CSVSDRSSYEQYF.

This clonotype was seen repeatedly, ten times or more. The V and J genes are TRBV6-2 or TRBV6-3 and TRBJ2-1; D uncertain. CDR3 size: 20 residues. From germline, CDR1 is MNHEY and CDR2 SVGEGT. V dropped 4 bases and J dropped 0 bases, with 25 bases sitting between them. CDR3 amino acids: CASSSAWDPIRAISYNEQFF. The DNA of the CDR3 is TGTGCCAGCAGTTCCGCTTGGGATCCCATCCGGGCGATCTCCTACAATGAGCAGTTCTTC.

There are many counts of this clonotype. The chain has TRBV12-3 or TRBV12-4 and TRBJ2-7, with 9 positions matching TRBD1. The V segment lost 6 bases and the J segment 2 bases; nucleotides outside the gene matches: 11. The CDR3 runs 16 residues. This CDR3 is CASSPGDRVVPYEQYF. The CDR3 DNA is TGTGCCAGCAGCCCGGGGGACAGGGTAGTCCCCTACGAGCAGTACTTC.

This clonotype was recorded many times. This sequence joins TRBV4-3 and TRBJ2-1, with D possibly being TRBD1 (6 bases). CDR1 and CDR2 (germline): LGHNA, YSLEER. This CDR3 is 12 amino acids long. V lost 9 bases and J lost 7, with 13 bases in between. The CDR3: CASRLGTNEQFF. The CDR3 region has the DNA TGCGCCAGTCGCCTAGGGACAAATGAGCAGTTCTTC.

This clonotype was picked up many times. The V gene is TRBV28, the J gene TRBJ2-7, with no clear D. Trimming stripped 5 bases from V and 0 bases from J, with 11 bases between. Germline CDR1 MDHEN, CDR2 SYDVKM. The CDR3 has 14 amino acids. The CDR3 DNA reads TGTGCCAGCAGTACCACACAGAGCTCCTACGAGCAGTACTTC. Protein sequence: CASSTTQSSYEQYF.

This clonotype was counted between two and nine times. The CDR3 DNA reads TGTGCCAGCAGCCGAAGACTAGCGGGAAGCTCTAGCACAGATACGCAGTATTTT. Its protein is CASSRRLAGSSSTDTQYF. The rearrangement uses TRBV3-1 and TRBJ2-3; 11 bases are shared with TRBD2. CDR3 length: 18 amino acids. Trimming at V came to 4 bases and at J to 0 bases, leaving 9 bases not matched to a gene. Germline loops: CDR1 LGHDT, CDR2 YNNKEL (reference sequence).